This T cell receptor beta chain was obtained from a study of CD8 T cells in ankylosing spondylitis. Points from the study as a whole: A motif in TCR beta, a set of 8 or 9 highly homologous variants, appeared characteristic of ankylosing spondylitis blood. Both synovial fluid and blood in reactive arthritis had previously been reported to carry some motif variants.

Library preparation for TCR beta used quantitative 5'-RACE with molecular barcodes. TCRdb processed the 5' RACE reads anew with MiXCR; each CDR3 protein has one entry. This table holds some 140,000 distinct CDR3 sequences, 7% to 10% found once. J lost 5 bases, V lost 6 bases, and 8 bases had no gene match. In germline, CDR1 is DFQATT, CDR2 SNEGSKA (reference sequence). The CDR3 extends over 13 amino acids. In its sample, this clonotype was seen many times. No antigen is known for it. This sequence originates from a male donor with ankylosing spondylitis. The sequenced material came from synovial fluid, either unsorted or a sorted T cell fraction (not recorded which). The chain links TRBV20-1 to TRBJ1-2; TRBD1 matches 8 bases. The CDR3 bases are TGCAGTGCCGGGACAGGCCCGGGATATGGCTACACCTTC. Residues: CSAGTGPGYGYTF.